Listed below are T cell receptor beta chains from one sample, sequenced in a study of tumour-infiltrating T cells in Burkitt lymphoma. The method was immunoSEQ multiplex PCR; TCRdb's version includes in-frame clones alone and lacks a portion of them. The sample holds roughly 1,600 clones, over 40% seen once. The sequenced material came from tumor tissue. The receptors stem from a human donor with Burkitt lymphoma. The conserved cysteine and the conserved F or W are not part of the CDR3 here. The order of the fields is clone size, J gene, V gene, CDR3 protein. Rows give clone size only sometimes, using once, few, many, or a class for an expanded clone.

.	TRBJ2-7	TRBV27	ASSRGRAYEQY
.	TRBJ1-2	TRBV19	ASGGGPRSYGYT
.	TRBJ1-3	TRBV9	ASSVSNLFSGNTIY
.	TRBJ1-5	TRBV11-2	ASSLDHGVWQPQH
few	TRBJ1-2	TRBV28	ASSTYRGTYT
few	TRBJ2-7	TRBV18	ASSPIFLRDGAYEQY
.	TRBJ1-2	TRBV15	ATSPGDGNYGYT
.	TRBJ2-7	TRBV5-6	ASSSGQTPYEQY
.	TRBJ2-7	TRBV7-3	ASSISGTSGPQY
.	TRBJ1-5	TRBV5-4	ASSLRGENQPQH
.	TRBJ2-2	TRBV4-3	ASSLAKTGGTGELF
.	TRBJ1-1	TRBV5-4	ASSLGGNTEAF
.	TRBJ2-1	TRBV29-1	SVEQGDEYNEQF